The clone carrying this T cell receptor (beta chain) has a count of ten or more. This CDR3 contains 14 residues. V lost 5 bases, J lost 4 bases, and 14 bases lay in between. Germline-derived CDR1 and CDR2 are SNHLY and FYNNEI. The data originate from a study of molecular identifiers for immune sequencing clone quantification. One entry per CDR3 protein results from TCRdb running MiXCR on the PCR reads. The sample records some 65,000 distinct CDR3 sequences, about 18% being singletons. A CD8+CD4-CCR7+CD45RA+ gate was used to sort naive CD8 T cells. The source material was naive CD8+ T cells from blood, with Jurkat cell RNA spiked in. This sample's subset: FACS-sorted CD8+CD4-CCR7+CD45RA+ naive T cells. The sequence was obtained from a human donor in good health. Some libraries in this study had Jurkat cell RNA spiked in. V usage is TRBV2 and J usage is TRBJ2-5; perhaps TRBD1 as D (6 bases). The CDR3 sequence: CASSNGTPRETQYF. CDR3 in DNA: TGTGCCAGCAGTAACGGGACACCGAGAGAGACCCAGTACTTC.